The clone carrying this TCR beta chain is a singleton in its sample. The data stem from a study of cytomegalovirus exposure and HLA in healthy donors. Study overall: Unique TCRs numbering some 80 million, obtained from HLA-typed donors, made up an early data release.

The PCR employed 60 Vbeta primers together with 13 Jbeta primers. TCRdb's table, derived via immunoSEQ multiplex PCR, lists solely in-frame clones and lacks some. The sample contains approximately 170,000 clones, roughly three quarters of which appear only once. The sequenced sample was PBMCs. This receptor was taken from a woman in her thirties or forties in good health and CMV-seropositive.

The CDR3, as DNA: TGTGCCAACGCTGACAGGTTGAATTCACCCCTCCACTTT. Amino acids: CANADRLNSPLHF. This sequence joins TRBV5-8 and TRBJ1-6; the D gene is possibly TRBD1 (6 bases). Deletions cut 9 bases from V and 7 bases from J, with 14 bases between. Germline CDR1 is SGHTS and CDR2 is YDEGEE. The CDR3 has 13 residues. The entire variable domain, with the rest obtained from reference TRBV5-8 and TRBJ1-6, is as follows: EAGVTQSPTHLIKTRGQQATLRCSPISGHTSVYWYQQALGLGLQFLLWYDEGEERNRGNFPPRFSGRQFPNYSSELNVNALELEDSALYLCANADRLNSPLHFGNGTRLTVT.